The rows below give T cell receptor beta chains drawn from one sample of a study of blood T cell repertoires in COVID-19. This table comes from immunoSEQ multiplex PCR, and its TCRdb copy is limited to in-frame clones, with some not included. The sample has tens of thousands of clones, over 90% seen once. The specimen sequenced was peripheral blood. These receptors were taken from a human donor in a cohort sampled during active COVID-19. CDR3s include the opening cysteine and the closing phenylalanine or tryptophan. D genes are given only for firm matches. Rows give clone size only sometimes, using once, few, many, or a class for an expanded clone.

d_call	v_call	clone_size	j_call	cdr3_aa	cdr3_nt
-	TRBV19	-	TRBJ1-1	CASSIAWGGGVNTEAFF	TGTGCCAGTAGTATTGCTTGGGGAGGAGGGGTGAACACTGAAGCTTTCTTT
-	TRBV3-1/TRBV3-2	-	TRBJ1-2	CASSPGAGAYYGYTF	TGTGCCAGCAGTCCAGGCGCGGGGGCCTACTATGGCTACACCTTC
-	TRBV6-5	-	TRBJ2-1	CASRSVRDSLFF	TGTGCCAGCAGATCAGTCCGCGACAGCCTGTTCTTC
-	TRBV5-6	medium-sized	TRBJ2-1	CASSLAVSYNEQFF	TGTGCCAGCAGCTTGGCCGTTTCCTACAATGAGCAGTTCTTC
TRBD2	TRBV28	-	TRBJ2-3	CASSPPGGDTQYF	TGTGCCAGCAGTCCACCCGGGGGGGATACGCAGTATTTT
-	TRBV19	once	TRBJ2-5	CASRPYGVETQYF	TGTGCCAGTAGACCTTACGGGGTAGAGACCCAGTACTTC
TRBD2	TRBV3-1/TRBV3-2	-	TRBJ2-1	CASSQGLAGAGEQFF	TGTGCCAGCAGCCAGGGACTAGCGGGAGCAGGTGAGCAGTTCTTC
-	TRBV30	-	TRBJ1-1	CAWSVQDNTEAFF	TGTGCCTGGAGTGTACAGGACAACACTGAAGCTTTCTTT
-	TRBV18	-	TRBJ2-1	CASSPTTNEQFF	TGTGCCAGCTCCCCCACCACAAATGAGCAGTTCTTC
-	TRBV7-2	-	TRBJ2-2	CASSFRGNTGELFF	TGTGCCAGCAGCTTCAGAGGTAACACCGGGGAGCTGTTTTTT
TRBD2	TRBV19	-	TRBJ2-1	CASGGGIKQFF	TGTGCCAGTGGCGGGGGAATAAAGCAGTTCTTC
TRBD1	TRBV20-1	-	TRBJ1-5	CSASLLGSGTVRGPQHF	TGCAGTGCTAGTCTTCTTGGTTCTGGGACAGTTCGTGGGCCCCAGCATTTT
-	TRBV27	once	TRBJ1-2	CASSPMTGYGYTF	TGTGCCAGCAGTCCCATGACGGGCTATGGCTACACCTTC
-	TRBV7-2	-	TRBJ2-1	CASSPAPARVRNEQFF	TGTGCCAGCAGCCCGGCCCCAGCTCGTGTGAGGAATGAGCAGTTCTTC